This TCR beta chain was recorded in a study of human versus mouse CDR3 diversity and MHC coevolution. Trimming took 1 base from V and 0 from J; bases not matched to a gene: 8. The CDR3 contains 16 residues. Germline V lookup: CDR1 GTSNPN, CDR2 SVGIG (reference sequence). The protocol was immunoSEQ multiplex PCR, while the TCRdb copy is restricted to in-frame clones and leaves out a portion. The sample lists about 73,000 clones; around 90% were seen once. Sequenced input: naive CD4+ T cells from blood. The subset: CD45RO-negative CD62L-positive naive CD4 T cells. The TCR sequence derives from a person aged 25 to 69 in good health. This chain uses TRBV30 with TRBJ1-2; TRBD1 matches 7 bases. CDR3 amino acids: CAWSAGTVITNYGYTF. CDR3 DNA: TGTGCCTGGAGTGCCGGGACAGTAATAACTAACTATGGCTACACCTTC.